These 8 T cell receptor beta chains were all obtained from the same sample, sequenced in a study of vaccination effects on CD4 cells after COVID-19. Ahead of sequencing, the ViraFEST assay grew antigen-specific CD4+ T cells using viral peptide pools. Cells that had been cultured for roughly ten days were the source of isolated CD4+ T cells. Nucleocapsid antibodies stayed negative before and after vaccination, showing no earlier SARS-CoV-2 infection. Measured with immunoSEQ multiplex PCR; TCRdb has only the in-frame clones, and not every one. This sample has approximately 74,000 clones; under 85% occur once, and the top ten carry around 3%. These receptors' antigens are unknown. This material consisted of CD4+ T cells from PBMCs cultured with HCoV-NL63 spike peptides, taken before COVID-19 vaccination. The receptors shown here come from a human donor who received a COVID-19 vaccine.

The rearrangement joins TRBV11-2 to TRBJ2-1, with unresolved D. From germline, CDR1 is SGHAT and CDR2 FQNNGV. V shed 5 bases and J shed 7 bases, with 12 bases lying between them. This CDR3 spans 13 amino acids. The chain's CDR3 is CASSPRRQNEQFF. The CDR3 DNA reads as TGTGCCAGCAGCCCGCGCCGACAAAATGAGCAGTTCTTC.

This rearrangement joins TRBV9 to TRBJ1-5; 11 nucleotides agree with TRBD1. The CDR3 totals 15 residues. Germline CDR1 is SGDLS and CDR2 is YYNGEE. Unmatched junction bases numbered 4, after V lost 2 bases and J lost 6 bases. The CDR3 protein is CASSVGTGGGQPQHF. The DNA of the CDR3 is TGTGCCAGCAGCGTGGGGACAGGGGGAGGTCAGCCCCAGCATTTT.

The rearrangement joins TRBV30 to TRBJ2-3, with 11 bases matching TRBD1. The germline V gene encodes CDR1 GTSNPN and CDR2 SVGIG (reference sequence). Unmatched junction bases numbered 5, after V lost 2 bases and J lost 1 base. CDR3 length: 16 residues. As DNA, the CDR3 is TGTGCCTGGAGTCAGGGACAGGGGGGTGGCACAGATACGCAGTATTTT. It codes for CAWSQGQGGGTDTQYF.

J is TRBJ2-3 and V is TRBV11-1, with D perhaps matching TRBD2 (6 bases). The CDR3 is 15 residues long. Trimming pared 5 bases from V and 2 bases from J, leaving 14 bases between. The germline gives CDR1 SGHAT, CDR2 FQDESV (reference sequence). For the CDR3, the DNA is TGTGCCAGCAGCCTTAAACCGGGACTCACAGATACGCAGTATTTT. This translates into CASSLKPGLTDTQYF. Complete variable domain (other parts from reference TRBV11-1 and TRBJ2-3): EAEVAQSPRYKITEKSQAVAFWCDPISGHATLYWYRQILGQGPELLVQFQDESVVDDSQLPKDRFSAERLKGVDSTLKIQPAELGDSAMYLCASSLKPGLTDTQYFGPGTRLTVL.

The chain combines TRBV27 with TRBJ1-1; 9 bases agree with TRBD1. Trimming removed 2 bases from V and 1 base from J; junction bases left unmatched: 11. This CDR3 spans 18 amino acids. From germline, CDR1 is MNHEY and CDR2 SMNVEV (reference sequence). CDR3 sequence: CASSLRTGGDSTNTEAFF. As DNA, the CDR3 is TGTGCCAGCAGTTTACGAACAGGGGGCGATTCGACGAACACTGAAGCTTTCTTT.

This clone was picked up many times. The V call is TRBV10-3, the J call TRBJ1-1, with 9 bases identical to TRBD1. J lost 5 bases, V lost 6 bases, and 10 bases had no gene match. Germline assignment: CDR1 ENHRY and CDR2 SYGVKD. The CDR3 is 15 residues long. Here the CDR3 reads CAISPGQGLGTEAFF. In DNA form, the CDR3 reads TGTGCCATCAGCCCGGGACAGGGATTGGGAACTGAAGCTTTCTTT.

V gene TRBV5-1 combines with J gene TRBJ2-3; D gene uncertain. The CDR3 totals 15 residues. The germline gives CDR1 SGHRS, CDR2 YFSETQ. V shed 4 bases and J shed 1 base, with 13 bases lying between them. The CDR3 loop reads CASSTPGSRTDTQYF. CDR3 nucleotides: TGCGCCAGCAGCACTCCGGGCAGCCGCACAGATACGCAGTATTTT.

This CDR3 reads CASSYSTNYNEQFF. In DNA form, the CDR3 reads TGTGCCAGCAGTTATTCCACTAACTACAATGAGCAGTTCTTC. The gene calls are TRBV6-5 and TRBJ2-1; D uncertain. CDR3 size: 14 residues. The V end was cut by 3 bases, the J end by 3 bases, with 9 bases between. Germline CDR1 reads MNHEY; CDR2 reads SVGAGI.